This TCR beta chain comes out of a study of T cells in Graves' hyperthyroidism and ophthalmopathy. Regarding the study as a whole: Median prediction lead before ophthalmopathy onset was around 6.9 months with the model.

There were TCR beta CDR3 regions amplified from RNA transcripts. TCR CDR3 underwent first-round RT-PCR with the HTBI primer set. In TCRdb, the multiplex PCR reads were re-called with MiXCR into one record per CDR3 protein. The sample includes about 560,000 distinct CDR3 sequences, roughly 50% of them seen just once. With regard to this clonotype: Its antigen is currently unknown.

V lost 4 bases and J lost 7; bases outside the gene matches: 0. CDR3 size: 11 residues. Germline V CDR1 and CDR2: SQVTM, ANQGSEA. Each diagnosis drew on symptoms, thyroxine, TRAb, thyroid ultrasound and orbital computed tomography findings. The sequenced sample was peripheral blood or thyroid tissue (not recorded which). The V and J genes are TRBV29-1 and TRBJ2-2; 7 bases match TRBD2. The receptor was derived from a woman between 18 and 30 years old with Graves' hyperthyroidism. In DNA form, the CDR3 reads TGCAGCGTTGGGACTAGCGGGGAGCTGTTTTTT. This translates into CSVGTSGELFF.